A selection of T cell receptor beta chains follows, all from one sample in a study of cytomegalovirus exposure and HLA in healthy donors. Measured with immunoSEQ multiplex PCR; TCRdb has only the in-frame clones, and not every one. The sample comprises about 93,000 clones, about four fifths of which are singletons, and over 3% rests with the top ten. The sequenced material came from PBMCs. The source is a middle-aged man in good health and CMV-seronegative. Each CDR3 is given with its conserved first and last residue. The D gene is left open where the match is weak. The size of a clone is reported for some rows only, either as once, few or many, or as a class for expanded clones.

d_call: TRBD2
v_call: TRBV4-3
clone_size: .
j_call: TRBJ2-1
cdr3_aa: CASSQDGTSGNEQFF
cdr3_nt: TGCGCCAGCAGCCAAGACGGGACTAGCGGTAATGAGCAGTTCTTC

d_call: TRBD1
v_call: TRBV11-3
clone_size: .
j_call: TRBJ2-7
cdr3_aa: CASSSGQVDEQYF
cdr3_nt: TGTGCCAGCAGCTCGGGACAGGTTGACGAGCAGTACTTC

d_call: TRBD2
v_call: TRBV7-9
clone_size: few
j_call: TRBJ2-1
cdr3_aa: CASSPLVSGRDNEQFF
cdr3_nt: TGTGCCAGCAGCCCACTAGTTAGCGGGAGGGATAATGAGCAGTTCTTC

d_call: .
v_call: TRBV19
clone_size: .
j_call: TRBJ2-1
cdr3_aa: CASSATGTDSYNEQFF
cdr3_nt: TGTGCCAGTAGTGCGACGGGGACTGACTCCTACAATGAGCAGTTCTTC

d_call: TRBD1
v_call: TRBV7-3
clone_size: .
j_call: TRBJ2-1
cdr3_aa: CASSLSRDRGSNEQFF
cdr3_nt: TGTGCCAGCAGCTTAAGTCGGGACAGGGGTTCGAATGAGCAGTTCTTC

d_call: TRBD2
v_call: TRBV28
clone_size: .
j_call: TRBJ2-5
cdr3_aa: CASSRTLAGGAETQYF
cdr3_nt: TGTGCCAGCAGCCGAACTCTAGCGGGAGGTGCAGAGACCCAGTACTTC

d_call: TRBD2
v_call: TRBV4-3
clone_size: .
j_call: TRBJ2-7
cdr3_aa: CASSQMSGSGSVPYEQYF
cdr3_nt: TGCGCCAGCAGCCAAATGTCCGGCAGCGGGAGCGTCCCCTACGAGCAGTACTTC

d_call: TRBD1
v_call: TRBV6-5
clone_size: .
j_call: TRBJ1-1
cdr3_aa: CASSPTGVLPEAFF
cdr3_nt: TGTGCCAGCAGCCCGACAGGGGTGCTCCCTGAAGCTTTCTTT

d_call: .
v_call: TRBV5-8
clone_size: once
j_call: TRBJ2-3
cdr3_aa: CASSIGQITDTQYF
cdr3_nt: TGTGCCAGCAGCATAGGACAGATAACAGATACGCAGTATTTT

d_call: .
v_call: TRBV5-6
clone_size: .
j_call: TRBJ2-3
cdr3_aa: CASSLRLITDTQYF
cdr3_nt: TGTGCCAGCAGCTTGCGTCTTATTACAGATACGCAGTATTTT

d_call: .
v_call: TRBV4-3
clone_size: .
j_call: TRBJ2-7
cdr3_aa: CASSQDLRDTYEQYF
cdr3_nt: TGCGCCAGCAGCCAAGACCTCCGGGACACCTACGAGCAGTACTTC

d_call: TRBD1
v_call: TRBV7-2
clone_size: .
j_call: TRBJ1-5
cdr3_aa: CASSLADRGSNQPQHF
cdr3_nt: TGTGCCAGCAGCTTAGCCGACAGGGGAAGCAATCAGCCCCAGCATTTT

d_call: .
v_call: TRBV15
clone_size: once
j_call: TRBJ2-7
cdr3_aa: CATSRGKGRGYEQYF
cdr3_nt: TGTGCCACCAGCAGAGGAAAGGGTCGGGGGTACGAGCAGTACTTC

d_call: TRBD1
v_call: TRBV5-6
clone_size: .
j_call: TRBJ2-7
cdr3_aa: CASSGPSPGQSYYEQYF
cdr3_nt: TGTGCCAGCAGCGGACCGAGTCCGGGACAGTCCTACTACGAGCAGTACTTC

d_call: TRBD1
v_call: TRBV6-5
clone_size: .
j_call: TRBJ2-1
cdr3_aa: CASSGVTGGRDEQFF
cdr3_nt: TGTGCCAGCAGTGGCGTTACAGGGGGCAGGGATGAGCAGTTCTTC

d_call: .
v_call: TRBV7-3
clone_size: .
j_call: TRBJ2-6
cdr3_aa: CASSLGGPGANVLTF
cdr3_nt: TGTGCCAGCAGCCTGGGGGGGCCAGGGGCCAACGTCCTGACTTTC

d_call: .
v_call: TRBV13
clone_size: medium-sized
j_call: TRBJ1-1
cdr3_aa: CASTRRARANTEAFF
cdr3_nt: TGTGCCAGCACCCGCAGGGCCAGAGCGAACACTGAAGCTTTCTTT

d_call: TRBD1
v_call: TRBV7-9
clone_size: .
j_call: TRBJ2-3
cdr3_aa: CASRHRGPDTQYF
cdr3_nt: TGTGCCAGCAGACACAGGGGGCCAGATACGCAGTATTTT

d_call: .
v_call: TRBV6-5
clone_size: few
j_call: TRBJ1-5
cdr3_aa: CASSQGWYQPQHF
cdr3_nt: TGTGCCAGCAGTCAGGGATGGTATCAGCCCCAGCATTTT

d_call: TRBD2
v_call: TRBV5-4
clone_size: .
j_call: TRBJ2-7
cdr3_aa: CASSFGTSGRATYEQYF
cdr3_nt: TGTGCCAGCAGCTTTGGGACTAGCGGGAGGGCCACCTACGAGCAGTACTTC

d_call: TRBD2
v_call: TRBV7-9
clone_size: .
j_call: TRBJ2-1
cdr3_aa: CAIALLAGGYNEQFF
cdr3_nt: TGTGCCATCGCACTACTAGCGGGAGGCTACAATGAGCAGTTCTTC

d_call: TRBD2
v_call: TRBV7-6
clone_size: .
j_call: TRBJ2-1
cdr3_aa: CASSSGAGGAYNEQFF
cdr3_nt: TGTGCCAGCAGCTCAGGGGCGGGAGGCGCGTACAATGAGCAGTTCTTC

d_call: .
v_call: TRBV4-1
clone_size: .
j_call: TRBJ2-2
cdr3_aa: CASSSRTLNTGELFF
cdr3_nt: TGCGCCAGCAGTTCGAGGACTTTGAACACCGGGGAGCTGTTTTTT

d_call: .
v_call: TRBV5-8
clone_size: .
j_call: TRBJ1-6
cdr3_aa: CASRTGTNSPLHF
cdr3_nt: TGTGCCAGCAGGACAGGCACCAATTCACCCCTCCACTTT

d_call: .
v_call: TRBV9
clone_size: .
j_call: TRBJ1-2
cdr3_aa: CASSPQGGYGYTF
cdr3_nt: TGTGCCAGCAGTCCACAGGGTGGCTATGGCTACACCTTC

d_call: .
v_call: TRBV30
clone_size: .
j_call: TRBJ2-7
cdr3_aa: CAWRLQGGEQYF
cdr3_nt: TGTGCCTGGAGGTTACAGGGTGGCGAGCAGTACTTC

d_call: .
v_call: TRBV28
clone_size: .
j_call: TRBJ1-3
cdr3_aa: CASNVQGYGNTIYF
cdr3_nt: TGTGCCAGCAACGTACAGGGATACGGAAACACCATATATTTT

d_call: TRBD1
v_call: TRBV7-3
clone_size: .
j_call: TRBJ1-5
cdr3_aa: CASSLDKGKGQGGNQPQHF
cdr3_nt: TGTGCCAGCAGCTTAGATAAGGGTAAAGGACAGGGGGGCAATCAGCCCCAGCATTTT

d_call: .
v_call: TRBV10-3
clone_size: .
j_call: TRBJ2-2
cdr3_aa: CAIPQTGVNTGELFF
cdr3_nt: TGTGCCATCCCCCAGACGGGAGTGAACACCGGGGAGCTGTTTTTT

d_call: .
v_call: TRBV6-6
clone_size: few
j_call: TRBJ1-3
cdr3_aa: CASSYLGSSGNTIYF
cdr3_nt: TGTGCCAGCAGTTACCTGGGCAGCTCTGGAAACACCATATATTTT

d_call: TRBD1
v_call: TRBV19
clone_size: .
j_call: TRBJ1-1
cdr3_aa: CASSVTGGNTEAFF
cdr3_nt: TGTGCCAGTAGTGTAACAGGGGGGAACACTGAAGCTTTCTTT

d_call: TRBD2
v_call: TRBV2
clone_size: .
j_call: TRBJ2-1
cdr3_aa: CASRGGNEQFF
cdr3_nt: TGTGCCAGCAGGGGGGGGAATGAGCAGTTCTTC

d_call: .
v_call: TRBV28
clone_size: .
j_call: TRBJ1-5
cdr3_aa: CASSLDRGTVSNQPQHF
cdr3_nt: TGTGCCAGCAGTTTAGATCGGGGGACTGTTAGCAATCAGCCCCAGCATTTT

d_call: TRBD1
v_call: TRBV19
clone_size: .
j_call: TRBJ1-5
cdr3_aa: CASSGQVLAQHF
cdr3_nt: TGTGCCAGTAGTGGACAGGTTTTAGCCCAGCATTTT

d_call: TRBD2
v_call: TRBV28
clone_size: .
j_call: TRBJ2-6
cdr3_aa: CASNPGGSGANVLTF
cdr3_nt: TGTGCCAGCAATCCCGGGGGGTCTGGGGCCAACGTCCTGACTTTC

d_call: TRBD1
v_call: TRBV7-6
clone_size: .
j_call: TRBJ2-2
cdr3_aa: CASSLWDSANTGELFF
cdr3_nt: TGTGCCAGCAGCTTATGGGACAGCGCGAACACCGGGGAGCTGTTTTTT

d_call: .
v_call: TRBV7-9
clone_size: .
j_call: TRBJ2-7
cdr3_aa: CASSPGSYEQYF
cdr3_nt: TGTGCCAGCAGCCCGGGGAGCTACGAGCAGTACTTC

d_call: TRBD2
v_call: TRBV28
clone_size: .
j_call: TRBJ2-1
cdr3_aa: CASSQGLAGTLSYNEQFF
cdr3_nt: TGTGCCAGCAGCCAAGGACTAGCGGGAACCCTGTCCTACAATGAGCAGTTCTTC

d_call: .
v_call: TRBV7-3
clone_size: .
j_call: TRBJ2-7
cdr3_aa: CASSLGAADYEQYF
cdr3_nt: TGTGCCAGCAGCTTAGGGGCAGCAGACTACGAGCAGTACTTC

d_call: .
v_call: TRBV10-3
clone_size: .
j_call: TRBJ2-1
cdr3_aa: CAISESMAGTYNEQFF
cdr3_nt: TGTGCCATCAGTGAGTCAATGGCAGGGACATACAATGAGCAGTTCTTC

d_call: TRBD2
v_call: TRBV7-9
clone_size: .
j_call: TRBJ2-2
cdr3_aa: CASSPTGGRDTGELFF
cdr3_nt: TGTGCCAGCAGCCCGACCGGCGGGAGGGACACCGGGGAGCTGTTTTTT

d_call: .
v_call: TRBV10-3
clone_size: .
j_call: TRBJ2-7
cdr3_aa: CAISDSTSSYEQYF
cdr3_nt: TGTGCCATCAGTGACTCCACAAGCTCCTACGAGCAGTACTTC

d_call: .
v_call: TRBV11-2
clone_size: .
j_call: TRBJ2-4
cdr3_aa: CASSRTSGTSTIAKNIQYF
cdr3_nt: TGTGCCAGCAGCCGAACCTCCGGGACTTCGACAATAGCCAAAAACATTCAGTACTTC

d_call: TRBD1
v_call: TRBV29-1
clone_size: .
j_call: TRBJ1-2
cdr3_aa: CSALSGGQGAHGYTF
cdr3_nt: TGCAGCGCCTTAAGCGGGGGACAGGGGGCTCATGGCTACACCTTC

d_call: .
v_call: TRBV7-2
clone_size: .
j_call: TRBJ2-7
cdr3_aa: CASSPSRYEQYF
cdr3_nt: TGTGCCAGCAGCCCCTCCCGCTACGAGCAGTACTTC

d_call: .
v_call: TRBV6-5
clone_size: .
j_call: TRBJ2-5
cdr3_aa: CASRTQVPQETQYF
cdr3_nt: TGTGCCAGCAGGACACAGGTACCTCAAGAGACCCAGTACTTC

d_call: .
v_call: TRBV5-4
clone_size: .
j_call: TRBJ2-5
cdr3_aa: CASSLARGETQYF
cdr3_nt: TGTGCCAGCAGCTTGGCCAGGGGAGAGACCCAGTACTTC

d_call: .
v_call: TRBV28
clone_size: .
j_call: TRBJ1-1
cdr3_aa: CASSSGLQEAFF
cdr3_nt: TGTGCCAGCAGTTCGGGATTGCAAGAAGCTTTCTTT

d_call: TRBD1
v_call: TRBV6-1
clone_size: few
j_call: TRBJ1-1
cdr3_aa: CASRLKGQGDSLAFF
cdr3_nt: TGTGCCAGCAGACTAAAGGGACAGGGGGACTCGCTGGCTTTCTTT

d_call: TRBD1
v_call: TRBV6-1
clone_size: .
j_call: TRBJ1-2
cdr3_aa: CAGSEALGQNYGYTF
cdr3_nt: TGTGCCGGCAGTGAAGCTTTGGGACAGAACTATGGCTACACCTTC

d_call: .
v_call: TRBV2
clone_size: once
j_call: TRBJ2-1
cdr3_aa: CASSSLPSSEQFF
cdr3_nt: TGTGCCAGCAGTAGCCTCCCTAGTAGTGAGCAGTTCTTC

d_call: TRBD2
v_call: TRBV28
clone_size: few
j_call: TRBJ2-1
cdr3_aa: CASSPGLKGNEQFF
cdr3_nt: TGTGCCAGCAGTCCGGGACTAAAAGGCAATGAGCAGTTCTTC

d_call: TRBD2
v_call: TRBV5-8
clone_size: few
j_call: TRBJ2-3
cdr3_aa: CASSQDRSGGPSDTQYF
cdr3_nt: TGTGCCAGCAGCCAAGATAGATCGGGAGGGCCCTCAGATACGCAGTATTTT

d_call: TRBD2
v_call: TRBV2
clone_size: .
j_call: TRBJ2-7
cdr3_aa: CASGRLAGGREQYF
cdr3_nt: TGTGCCAGCGGAAGACTAGCGGGAGGGAGGGAGCAGTACTTC

d_call: TRBD1
v_call: TRBV6-6
clone_size: .
j_call: TRBJ1-1
cdr3_aa: CASSTRQGRGTEAFF
cdr3_nt: TGTGCCAGCAGTACGCGACAGGGAAGGGGAACTGAAGCTTTCTTT

d_call: TRBD1
v_call: TRBV29-1
clone_size: .
j_call: TRBJ2-5
cdr3_aa: CSVSTGEETQYF
cdr3_nt: TGCAGCGTATCTACAGGGGAAGAGACCCAGTACTTC

d_call: TRBD2
v_call: TRBV4-3
clone_size: .
j_call: TRBJ2-7
cdr3_aa: CASSQDLWREAAYEQYF
cdr3_nt: TGCGCCAGCAGCCAAGATCTTTGGCGGGAGGCCGCCTACGAGCAGTACTTC

d_call: .
v_call: TRBV5-1
clone_size: .
j_call: TRBJ2-3
cdr3_aa: CASSRRGQTDTQYF
cdr3_nt: TGCGCCAGCAGCCGACGTGGGCAGACAGATACGCAGTATTTT

d_call: TRBD1
v_call: TRBV7-2
clone_size: .
j_call: TRBJ2-7
cdr3_aa: CASSYDRGPSYEQYF
cdr3_nt: TGTGCCAGCAGCTATGACAGGGGCCCTTCCTACGAGCAGTACTTC